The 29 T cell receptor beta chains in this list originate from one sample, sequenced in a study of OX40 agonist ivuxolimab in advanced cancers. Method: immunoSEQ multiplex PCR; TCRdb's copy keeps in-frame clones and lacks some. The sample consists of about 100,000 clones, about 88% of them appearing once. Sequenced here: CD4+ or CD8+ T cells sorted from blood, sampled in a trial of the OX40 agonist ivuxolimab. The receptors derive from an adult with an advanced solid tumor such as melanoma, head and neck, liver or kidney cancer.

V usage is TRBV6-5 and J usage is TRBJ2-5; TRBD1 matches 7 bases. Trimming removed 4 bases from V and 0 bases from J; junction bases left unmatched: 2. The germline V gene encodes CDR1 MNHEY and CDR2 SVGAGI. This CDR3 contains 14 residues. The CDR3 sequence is CASSFRGNQETQYF. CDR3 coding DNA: TGTGCCAGCAGTTTCAGGGGGAACCAAGAGACCCAGTACTTC.

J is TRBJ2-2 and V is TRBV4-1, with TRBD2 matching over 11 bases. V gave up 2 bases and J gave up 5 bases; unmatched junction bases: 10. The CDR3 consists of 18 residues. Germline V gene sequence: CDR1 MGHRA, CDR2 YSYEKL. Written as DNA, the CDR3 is TGCGCCAGCAGCCAAAGACGGCTAGCGGGGGGAGGTACCGGGGAGCTGTTTTTT. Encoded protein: CASSQRRLAGGGTGELFF.

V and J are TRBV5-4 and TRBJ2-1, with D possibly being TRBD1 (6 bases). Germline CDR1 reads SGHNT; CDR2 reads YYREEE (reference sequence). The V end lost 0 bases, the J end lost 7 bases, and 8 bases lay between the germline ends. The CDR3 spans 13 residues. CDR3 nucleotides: TGTGCCAGCAGCTTGGCCCAGGGGAATGAGCAGTTCTTC. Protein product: CASSLAQGNEQFF.

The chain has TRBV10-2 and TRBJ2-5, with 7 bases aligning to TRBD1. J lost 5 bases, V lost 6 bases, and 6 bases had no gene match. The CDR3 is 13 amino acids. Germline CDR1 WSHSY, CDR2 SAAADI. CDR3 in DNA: TGCGCCAGCAGCACAGGGGCGAAGGAGACCCAGTACTTC. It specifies CASSTGAKETQYF.

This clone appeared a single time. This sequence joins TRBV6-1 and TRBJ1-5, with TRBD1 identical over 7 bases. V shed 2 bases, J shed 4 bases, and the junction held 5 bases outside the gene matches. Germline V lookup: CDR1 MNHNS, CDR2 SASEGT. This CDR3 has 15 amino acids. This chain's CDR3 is CASSEWQGGNQPQHF. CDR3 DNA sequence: TGTGCCAGCAGTGAATGGCAGGGGGGGAATCAGCCCCAGCATTTT.

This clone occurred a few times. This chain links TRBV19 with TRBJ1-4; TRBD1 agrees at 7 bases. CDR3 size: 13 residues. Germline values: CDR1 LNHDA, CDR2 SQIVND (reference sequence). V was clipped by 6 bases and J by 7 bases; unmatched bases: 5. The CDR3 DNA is TGTGCCAGTAGGAGGGGGCTGAGTGAAAAACTGTTTTTT. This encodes CASRRGLSEKLFF.

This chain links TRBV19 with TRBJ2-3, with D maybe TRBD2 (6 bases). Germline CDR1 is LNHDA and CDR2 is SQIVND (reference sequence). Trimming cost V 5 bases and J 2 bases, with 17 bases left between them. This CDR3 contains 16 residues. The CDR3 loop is CASSDPRLGVTDTQYF. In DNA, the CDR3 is TGTGCCAGTAGTGACCCAAGACTAGGAGTCACAGATACGCAGTATTTT.

The CDR3 DNA follows: TGTGCCAGCAGCTCCAAGGCAGGGAATGAGCAGTTCTTC. It specifies CASSSKAGNEQFF. The chain recombines TRBV11-2 with TRBJ2-1, with D possibly matching TRBD1 (5 bases). This CDR3 has 13 amino acids. Germline V gives CDR1 SGHAT, CDR2 FQNNGV. Trimming removed 4 bases from V and 7 bases from J, with 11 bases in between.

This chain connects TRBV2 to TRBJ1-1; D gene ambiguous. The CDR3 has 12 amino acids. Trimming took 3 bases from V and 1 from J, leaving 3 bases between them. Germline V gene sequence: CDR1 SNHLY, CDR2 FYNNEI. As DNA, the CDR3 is TGTGCCAGCAGTGAGGGGAACACTGAAGCTTTCTTT. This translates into CASSEGNTEAFF.

The CDR3 DNA follows: TGTGCCACCGTCCGGGACAGCTCCCAAGGGGCCCAGTACTTC. Residues: CATVRDSSQGAQYF. The V gene is TRBV10-3, the J gene TRBJ2-5, with 7 nucleotides matching TRBD1. The junction had 17 bases not matched to a gene; V was cut back by 10 bases and J by 9 bases. Germline CDR1 reads ENHRY; CDR2 reads SYGVKD. The CDR3 is 14 amino acids.

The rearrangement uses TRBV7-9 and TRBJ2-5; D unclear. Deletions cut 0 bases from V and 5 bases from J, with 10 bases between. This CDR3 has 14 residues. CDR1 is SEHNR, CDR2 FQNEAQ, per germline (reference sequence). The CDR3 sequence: CASSLASGFETQYF. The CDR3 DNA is TGTGCCAGCAGCTTAGCTTCCGGGTTTGAGACCCAGTACTTC.

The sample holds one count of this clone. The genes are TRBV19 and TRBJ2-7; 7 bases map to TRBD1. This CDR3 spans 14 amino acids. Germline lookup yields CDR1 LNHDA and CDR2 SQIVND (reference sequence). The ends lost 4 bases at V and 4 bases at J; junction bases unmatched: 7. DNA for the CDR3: TGTGCCAGTAGTAGAATGGGACAGACTTACGAGCAGTACTTC. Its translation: CASSRMGQTYEQYF.

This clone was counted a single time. The CDR3 coding sequence is TGTGCCAGCACATTCGGCGGCGTAAACATTCAGTACTTC. Translating it yields CASTFGGVNIQYF. V and J are TRBV5-6 and TRBJ2-4, with D hard to call. This CDR3 has 13 amino acids. Germline V gene data show CDR1 as SGHDT and CDR2 as YYEEEE. The ends were cut back, 6 bases at V and 6 bases at J, with 13 bases in the middle.

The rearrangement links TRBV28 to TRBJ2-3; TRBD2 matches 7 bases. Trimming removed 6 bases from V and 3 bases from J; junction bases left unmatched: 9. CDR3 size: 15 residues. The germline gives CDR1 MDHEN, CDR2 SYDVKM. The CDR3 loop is CASRGSGIGTDTQYF. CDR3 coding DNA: TGTGCCAGCAGAGGAAGCGGGATAGGGACAGATACGCAGTATTTT.

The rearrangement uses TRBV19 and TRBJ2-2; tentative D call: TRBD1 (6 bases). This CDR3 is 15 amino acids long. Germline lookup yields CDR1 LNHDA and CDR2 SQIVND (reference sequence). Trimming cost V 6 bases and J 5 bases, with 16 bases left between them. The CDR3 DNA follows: TGTGCCAGTAGGACCCCTACAGGGTGGACCGGGGAGCTGTTTTTT. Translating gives CASRTPTGWTGELFF.

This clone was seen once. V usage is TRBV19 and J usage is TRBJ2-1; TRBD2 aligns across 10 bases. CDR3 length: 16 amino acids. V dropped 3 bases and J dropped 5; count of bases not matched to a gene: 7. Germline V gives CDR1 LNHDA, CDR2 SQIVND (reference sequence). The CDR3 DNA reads TGTGCCAGTAGTATCTCCGGGACTAGCGCCAACAATGAGCAGTTCTTC. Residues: CASSISGTSANNEQFF.

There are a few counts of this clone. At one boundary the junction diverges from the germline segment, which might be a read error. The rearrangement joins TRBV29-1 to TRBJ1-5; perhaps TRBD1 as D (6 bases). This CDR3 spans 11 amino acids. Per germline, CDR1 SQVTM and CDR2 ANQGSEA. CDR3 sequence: CSVEEGGAQHF. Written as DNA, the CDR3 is TGCAGCGTGGAAGAGGGGGGGGCCCAGCATTTT. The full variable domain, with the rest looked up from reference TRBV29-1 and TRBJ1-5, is SAVISQKPSRDICQRGTSLTIQCQVDSQVTMMFWYRQQPGQSLTLIATANQGSEATYESGFVIDKFPISRPNLTFSTLTVSNMSPEDSSIYLCSVEEGGAQHFGDGTRLSIL.

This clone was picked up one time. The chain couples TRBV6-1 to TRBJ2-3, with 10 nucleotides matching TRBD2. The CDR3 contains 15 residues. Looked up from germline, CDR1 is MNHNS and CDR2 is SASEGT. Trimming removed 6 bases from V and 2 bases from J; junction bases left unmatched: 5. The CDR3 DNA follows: TGTGCCAGCAGCCTTAGCGGGGGGAACACAGATACGCAGTATTTT. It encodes CASSLSGGNTDTQYF.

The CDR3 here is CSVAGRANTEAFF. CDR3 sequence (DNA): TGCAGCGTTGCGGGACGGGCGAACACTGAAGCTTTCTTT. The chain couples TRBV29-1 to TRBJ1-1; possible D gene TRBD1, 5 bases. The CDR3 covers 13 residues. Germline CDR1 reads SQVTM; CDR2 reads ANQGSEA. V was trimmed by 4 bases and J by 1 base, leaving 10 bases between them.

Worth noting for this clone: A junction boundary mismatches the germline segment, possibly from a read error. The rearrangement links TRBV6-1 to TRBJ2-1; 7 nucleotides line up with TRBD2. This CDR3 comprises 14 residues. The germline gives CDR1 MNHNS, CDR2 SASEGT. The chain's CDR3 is CASSDGLGIDERFF. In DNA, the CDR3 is TGTGCCAGCAGTGATGGACTAGGAATTGATGAGCGGTTCTTC.

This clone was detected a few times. CDR3 sequence reads: CASSETGNQGLFGANVLTF. The CDR3 coding sequence is TGTGCCAGCAGTGAAACGGGGAACCAGGGGCTTTTCGGGGCCAACGTCCTGACTTTC. The rearrangement links TRBV2 to TRBJ2-6, with D perhaps matching TRBD1 (6 bases). Germline CDR1 reads SNHLY; CDR2 reads FYNNEI. The length of the CDR3 is 19 residues. The germline V and J ends were trimmed by 2 bases and 4 bases, with 21 bases remaining between them.

The CDR3: CASSQGWGEGPDKSEQFF. For the CDR3, the DNA is TGTGCCAGCAGCCAAGGATGGGGGGAGGGACCAGATAAATCCGAGCAGTTCTTC. V usage is TRBV4-2 and J usage is TRBJ2-1; 7 bases are shared with TRBD2. V lost 1 base, J lost 10 bases, and 19 bases stayed unmatched. CDR1 and CDR2 from the germline V gene are LGHNA and YNFKEQ. This CDR3 has 18 amino acids.

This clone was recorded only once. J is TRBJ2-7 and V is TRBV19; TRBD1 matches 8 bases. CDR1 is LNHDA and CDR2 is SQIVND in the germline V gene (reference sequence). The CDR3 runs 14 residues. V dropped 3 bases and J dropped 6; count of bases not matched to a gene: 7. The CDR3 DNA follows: TGTGCCAGTAGTATTGGGACAGGTTCCCTCGAGCAGTACTTC. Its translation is CASSIGTGSLEQYF.

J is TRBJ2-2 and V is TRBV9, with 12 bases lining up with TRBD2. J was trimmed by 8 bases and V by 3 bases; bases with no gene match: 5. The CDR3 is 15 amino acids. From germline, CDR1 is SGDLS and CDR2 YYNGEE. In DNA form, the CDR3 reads TGTGCCAGCAGCGCCCTAGCGGGGGGGCATGGGGAGCTGTTTTTT. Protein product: CASSALAGGHGELFF.

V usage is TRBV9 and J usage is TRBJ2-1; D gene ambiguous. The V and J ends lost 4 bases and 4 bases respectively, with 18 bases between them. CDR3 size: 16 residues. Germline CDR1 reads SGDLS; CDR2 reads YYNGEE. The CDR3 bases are TGTGCCAGCAGCCCACCCTCAGGCGGCCAGTACAATGAGCAGTTCTTC. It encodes CASSPPSGGQYNEQFF.

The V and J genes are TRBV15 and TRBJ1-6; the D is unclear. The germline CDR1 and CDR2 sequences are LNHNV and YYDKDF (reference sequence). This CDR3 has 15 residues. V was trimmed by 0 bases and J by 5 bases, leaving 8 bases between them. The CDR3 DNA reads TGTGCCACCAGCAGAGAAAACAGAAATAATTCACCCCTCCACTTT. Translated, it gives CATSRENRNNSPLHF.

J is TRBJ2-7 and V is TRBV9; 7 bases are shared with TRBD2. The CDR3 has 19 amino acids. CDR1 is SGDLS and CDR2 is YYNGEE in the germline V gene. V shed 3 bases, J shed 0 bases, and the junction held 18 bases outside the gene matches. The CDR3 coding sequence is TGTGCCAGCAGCGGGTACCGTGGCGGGAGTTCGTCTTCCTCCTACGAGCAGTACTTC. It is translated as CASSGYRGGSSSSSYEQYF.

The CDR3 nucleotides read TGTGCCAGCAGTGAACCCGCAGGGGGCAGCTATGGCTACACCTTC. Amino acids: CASSEPAGGSYGYTF. This chain joins TRBV6-1 and TRBJ1-2; 8 positions agree with TRBD1. Germline CDR1 is MNHNS and CDR2 is SASEGT. The trim removed 2 bases at V and 4 bases at J, leaving 6 bases unmatched. The CDR3 has 15 residues.

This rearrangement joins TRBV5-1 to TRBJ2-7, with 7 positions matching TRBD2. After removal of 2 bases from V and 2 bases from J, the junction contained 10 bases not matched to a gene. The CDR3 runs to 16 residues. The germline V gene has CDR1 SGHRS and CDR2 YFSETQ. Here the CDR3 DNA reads TGCGCCAGCAGCTTCCTAAGAACTAGCGTAACCTACGAGCAGTACTTC. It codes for CASSFLRTSVTYEQYF.